These T cell receptor beta chains were read from a single sample in a study of blood T cell repertoires in COVID-19. TCRdb's table, derived via immunoSEQ multiplex PCR, lists solely in-frame clones and lacks some. The repertoire includes under 250,000 clones, roughly 85% of them detected once, and approximately 2.6% sits in the top ten. Sample: peripheral blood. The receptors originated from a man aged 50 to 59 who had recovered from COVID-19. Both conserved end residues are part of each CDR3. A D gene is named only where the DNA matches it firmly. Size is omitted from some rows. Given values are once, few, many or a class for expanded clones.

clone size: once; D gene: TRBD1; J gene: TRBJ1-2; V gene: TRBV9; CDR3 DNA: TGTGCCAGCAGCTCCACAGGGGTCGACTATGGCTACACCTTC; CDR3 protein: CASSSTGVDYGYTF
clone size: -; D gene: -; J gene: TRBJ1-4; V gene: TRBV4-2; CDR3 DNA: TGTGCCAGCAGCCAAGGGGAGTGGACTAATGAAAAACTGTTTTTT; CDR3 protein: CASSQGEWTNEKLFF
clone size: -; D gene: -; J gene: TRBJ2-2; V gene: TRBV5-1; CDR3 DNA: TGCGCCAGCAGCTTGGCCGAGGCCAATTCCGGGGAGCTGTTTTTT; CDR3 protein: CASSLAEANSGELFF
clone size: -; D gene: TRBD2; J gene: TRBJ2-3; V gene: TRBV19; CDR3 DNA: TGTGCCAGTACCCAGCTAGCGGGAGGACCAGATACGCAGTATTTT; CDR3 protein: CASTQLAGGPDTQYF
clone size: -; D gene: TRBD2; J gene: TRBJ2-5; V gene: TRBV11-2; CDR3 DNA: TGTGCCAGCAGCTTATGGACTAGCGGTATTCAAGAGACCCAGTACTTC; CDR3 protein: CASSLWTSGIQETQYF
clone size: -; D gene: TRBD2; J gene: TRBJ2-7; V gene: TRBV19; CDR3 DNA: TGTGCCAGTAGTAATCCCGGGACTAGCTACGAGCAGTACTTC; CDR3 protein: CASSNPGTSYEQYF
clone size: -; D gene: -; J gene: TRBJ2-7; V gene: TRBV6-1; CDR3 DNA: TGTGCCAGCAGTGAATCTAGGGGTCTCTCCTACGAGCAGTACTTC; CDR3 protein: CASSESRGLSYEQYF
clone size: once; D gene: -; J gene: TRBJ1-5; V gene: TRBV2; CDR3 DNA: TGTGCCAGCAACAGGGGCAATCAGCCCCAGCATTTT; CDR3 protein: CASNRGNQPQHF
clone size: -; D gene: -; J gene: TRBJ2-2; V gene: TRBV27; CDR3 DNA: TGTGCCAGCAGTTCCAACTCGGGGACCGGGGAGCTGTTTTTT; CDR3 protein: CASSSNSGTGELFF
clone size: -; D gene: TRBD2; J gene: TRBJ2-1; V gene: TRBV2; CDR3 DNA: TGTGCCAGCAGGACGACTAGCGGGATCTACAATGAGCAGTTCTTC; CDR3 protein: CASRTTSGIYNEQFF
clone size: -; D gene: TRBD1; J gene: TRBJ1-5; V gene: TRBV19; CDR3 DNA: TGTGCCAGTACGGGCGGAGGGGACAGGGAGCAGCCCCAGCATTTT; CDR3 protein: CASTGGGDREQPQHF
clone size: -; D gene: -; J gene: TRBJ2-3; V gene: TRBV7-9; CDR3 DNA: TGTGCCAGCGCCCCCCGAGGCACAGATACGCAGTATTTT; CDR3 protein: CASAPRGTDTQYF
clone size: -; D gene: -; J gene: TRBJ2-7; V gene: TRBV11-1; CDR3 DNA: TGTGCCAGCAGCCCTCAGGCCCTCGTTGTATACGAGCAGTACTTC; CDR3 protein: CASSPQALVVYEQYF
clone size: -; D gene: -; J gene: TRBJ1-6; V gene: TRBV27; CDR3 DNA: TGTGCCAGCAGCCAACCCCGGACAGCAGCCTATAATTCACCCCTCCACTTT; CDR3 protein: CASSQPRTAAYNSPLHF
clone size: -; D gene: -; J gene: TRBJ1-3; V gene: TRBV25-1; CDR3 DNA: TGTGCCAGCAGTGCCCCCCGGAGGGATGGAAACACCATATATTTT; CDR3 protein: CASSAPRRDGNTIYF
clone size: few; D gene: -; J gene: TRBJ1-1; V gene: TRBV19; CDR3 DNA: TGTGCCAGTAGTATTTTCGGCTTGTCGGGAGAAGCTTTCTTT; CDR3 protein: CASSIFGLSGEAFF
clone size: -; D gene: -; J gene: TRBJ2-1; V gene: TRBV28; CDR3 DNA: TGTGCCAGCAGCATAGCGGCCTCCTACAATGAGCAGTTCTTC; CDR3 protein: CASSIAASYNEQFF
clone size: few; D gene: -; J gene: TRBJ2-1; V gene: TRBV27; CDR3 DNA: TGTGCCAGCACCCCACGAGGGATGAGCTCCTACAATGAGCAGTTCTTC; CDR3 protein: CASTPRGMSSYNEQFF
clone size: -; D gene: -; J gene: TRBJ2-2; V gene: TRBV29-1; CDR3 DNA: TGCAGCGTTGGCTATAACACCGGGGAGCTGTTTTTT; CDR3 protein: CSVGYNTGELFF
clone size: -; D gene: TRBD2; J gene: TRBJ2-2; V gene: TRBV6-6; CDR3 DNA: TGTGCCACGGGAGGGCCACACGGGGAGCTGTTTTTT; CDR3 protein: CATGGPHGELFF
clone size: -; D gene: TRBD2; J gene: TRBJ2-1; V gene: TRBV11-2; CDR3 DNA: TGTGCCAGCAGCACCCCTAGCGGGAGGGCCACGAATGAGCAGTTCTTC; CDR3 protein: CASSTPSGRATNEQFF
clone size: -; D gene: -; J gene: TRBJ1-4; V gene: TRBV6-6; CDR3 DNA: TGTGCCAGCAGTTACGTGGGCAGATATAATGAAAAACTGTTTTTT; CDR3 protein: CASSYVGRYNEKLFF